Described below is a single TCR beta chain sequence and its context. The CDR3 has 16 amino acids. After removal of 4 bases from V and 4 bases from J, the junction contained 3 bases not matched to a gene. Germline loops: CDR1 SGHTA, CDR2 FQGNSA. The sample is drawn from a study of control samples from healthy donors and cancer patients. TCRdb's copy holds only in-frame clones and misses some; the assay was immunoSEQ multiplex PCR. This table has some 99,000 clones, 85% to 90% appearing once. This chain connects TRBV7-2 to TRBJ2-2; 13 positions agree with TRBD2. The receptor comes from a woman aged 45-65 years in good health. What was sequenced was blood. CDR3 protein: CASSSWTSGSTGELFF. CDR3 DNA: TGTGCCAGCAGCTCCTGGACTAGCGGGAGCACCGGGGAGCTGTTTTTT.